The rows below give T cell receptor beta chains drawn from one sample of a study of T cells in localized non-small cell lung cancer. Produced via immunoSEQ multiplex PCR; TCRdb's table is partial and in-frame only. The profile shows fewer than 45,000 clones, around nine tenths of them singletons. The sample was peripheral blood, taken before any cancer treatment. Receptors originate from a female donor older than 55 with stage I squamous cell lung carcinoma. Both conserved end residues are part of each CDR3. A D gene is named only where the DNA matches it firmly. A row's size may be missing; if present it is once, few, many or a size class.

abundance: NA
j_gene: TRBJ2-7
v_gene: TRBV27
d_gene: NA
len: 13
CDR3nt: TGTGCCAGCAGTTTATCTCCCGGCTACGAGCAGTACTTC
CDR3aa: CASSLSPGYEQYF

abundance: NA
j_gene: TRBJ2-1
v_gene: TRBV10-2
d_gene: TRBD2
len: 16
CDR3nt: TGCGCCAGCAGTAGACTAGCGGGAGAGGGCTACAATGAGCAGTTCTTC
CDR3aa: CASSRLAGEGYNEQFF

abundance: NA
j_gene: TRBJ2-4
v_gene: TRBV7-8
d_gene: NA
len: 15
CDR3nt: TGTGCCAGCAGCTTGGGAACTCTAGCCAAAAACATTCAGTACTTC
CDR3aa: CASSLGTLAKNIQYF

abundance: NA
j_gene: TRBJ2-3
v_gene: TRBV10-2
d_gene: NA
len: 15
CDR3nt: TGCGCCAGCAGGTTCAGGGGCGGGAACACAGATACGCAGTATTTT
CDR3aa: CASRFRGGNTDTQYF

abundance: NA
j_gene: TRBJ2-5
v_gene: TRBV7-9
d_gene: TRBD2
len: 17
CDR3nt: TGTGCCAGCAGCTCGAGCGGGACTAGCGGTTGGCAAGAGACCCAGTACTTC
CDR3aa: CASSSSGTSGWQETQYF

abundance: NA
j_gene: TRBJ2-3
v_gene: TRBV30
d_gene: NA
len: 12
CDR3nt: TGTGCCTGGGCCTCTAGCGCTAATACGCAGTATTTT
CDR3aa: CAWASSANTQYF

abundance: NA
j_gene: TRBJ2-1
v_gene: TRBV5-1
d_gene: TRBD1
len: 14
CDR3nt: TGCGCCAGCAGCGCGGGACAGGTGGGGACTGAGCAGTTCTTC
CDR3aa: CASSAGQVGTEQFF

abundance: once
j_gene: TRBJ1-4
v_gene: TRBV30
d_gene: TRBD1
len: 16
CDR3nt: TGTGCCTGGGGACAGGGTTCATTTGCAACTAATGAAAAACTGTTTTTT
CDR3aa: CAWGQGSFATNEKLFF

abundance: few
j_gene: TRBJ2-1
v_gene: TRBV19
d_gene: TRBD2
len: 16
CDR3nt: TGTGCCAGTAGTATAGAAGGAGCGGGACCCCTGGGGGAGCAGTTCTTC
CDR3aa: CASSIEGAGPLGEQFF

abundance: NA
j_gene: TRBJ2-1
v_gene: TRBV4-3
d_gene: NA
len: 20
CDR3nt: TGCGCCAGCAGCCAAGATCCGGGTATGGGGCGGCGCATAGCGCACAATGAGCAGTTCTTC
CDR3aa: CASSQDPGMGRRIAHNEQFF

abundance: NA
j_gene: TRBJ2-6
v_gene: TRBV10-3
d_gene: NA
len: 19
CDR3nt: TGTGCCATCAGTGACCCACTGGGCGGTCTGGAATCTGGGGCCAACGTCCTGACTTTC
CDR3aa: CAISDPLGGLESGANVLTF

abundance: NA
j_gene: TRBJ1-5
v_gene: TRBV7-9
d_gene: TRBD1
len: 15
CDR3nt: TGTGCCAGCAGTCCCGGGACAGGCAACAATCAGCCCCAGCATTTT
CDR3aa: CASSPGTGNNQPQHF

abundance: NA
j_gene: TRBJ1-2
v_gene: TRBV2
d_gene: TRBD1
len: 17
CDR3nt: TGTGCCAGCAGCGGGACAGGGGGGCACTCCCTTAACTATGGCTACACCTTC
CDR3aa: CASSGTGGHSLNYGYTF

abundance: once
j_gene: TRBJ1-1
v_gene: TRBV6-5
d_gene: NA
len: 13
CDR3nt: TGTGCCAGCAGCCTCGGGGTTAACACTGAAGCTTTCTTT
CDR3aa: CASSLGVNTEAFF

abundance: large
j_gene: TRBJ2-7
v_gene: TRBV27
d_gene: NA
len: 13
CDR3nt: TGTGCCAGCAGTTCGACTAGTGCGGGCGAGCAGTACTTC
CDR3aa: CASSSTSAGEQYF

abundance: NA
j_gene: TRBJ1-3
v_gene: TRBV9
d_gene: NA
len: 15
CDR3nt: TGTGCCAGCAACAACAGGCCTAACTCTGGAAACACCATATATTTT
CDR3aa: CASNNRPNSGNTIYF

abundance: once
j_gene: TRBJ2-3
v_gene: TRBV27
d_gene: NA
len: 15
CDR3nt: TGTGCCAGCAGTCCTCGGCGCTCTAGCACAGATACGCAGTATTTT
CDR3aa: CASSPRRSSTDTQYF

abundance: once
j_gene: TRBJ1-1
v_gene: TRBV10-3
d_gene: TRBD1
len: 15
CDR3nt: TGTGCCATCAGTGGTGGACAGGGGCGGAACACTGAAGCTTTCTTT
CDR3aa: CAISGGQGRNTEAFF

abundance: NA
j_gene: TRBJ2-1
v_gene: TRBV5-4
d_gene: NA
len: 13
CDR3nt: TGTGCCAGCAGCCTAGATCGGCACAATGAGCAGTTCTTC
CDR3aa: CASSLDRHNEQFF

abundance: NA
j_gene: TRBJ1-2
v_gene: TRBV2
d_gene: NA
len: 14
CDR3nt: TGTGCCAGCAGTGGTGGTGGGAGAAACTATGGCTACACCTTC
CDR3aa: CASSGGGRNYGYTF

abundance: NA
j_gene: TRBJ2-5
v_gene: TRBV30
d_gene: NA
len: 13
CDR3nt: TGTGCCTGGAGTACACATTTGAGGGAGACCCAGTACTTC
CDR3aa: CAWSTHLRETQYF

abundance: NA
j_gene: TRBJ2-7
v_gene: TRBV6-5
d_gene: TRBD1
len: 13
CDR3nt: TGTGCCAGCAGTTACCCAGGGGGCTACGAGCAGTACTTC
CDR3aa: CASSYPGGYEQYF

abundance: NA
j_gene: TRBJ1-2
v_gene: TRBV5-4
d_gene: NA
len: 15
CDR3nt: TGTGCCAGCAGCTTGGGGAAGGGGCAAGGGTTTGGCTACACCTTC
CDR3aa: CASSLGKGQGFGYTF

abundance: NA
j_gene: TRBJ2-2
v_gene: TRBV30
d_gene: TRBD1
len: 16
CDR3nt: TGTGCCTGGAGTAAAGCGGGCAGGGGGCTTTCCGGGGAGCTGTTTTTT
CDR3aa: CAWSKAGRGLSGELFF

abundance: NA
j_gene: TRBJ1-2
v_gene: TRBV6-1
d_gene: TRBD1
len: 15
CDR3nt: TGTGCCAGCGGTACCCAGGGGGCGAGGGGTTATGGCTACACCTTC
CDR3aa: CASGTQGARGYGYTF

abundance: NA
j_gene: TRBJ1-5
v_gene: TRBV6-6
d_gene: NA
len: 14
CDR3nt: TGTGCCAGCAGTTACTCGTATAGCAATCAGCCCCAGCATTTT
CDR3aa: CASSYSYSNQPQHF

abundance: NA
j_gene: TRBJ2-5
v_gene: TRBV20-1
d_gene: NA
len: 11
CDR3nt: TGCAGTATCGCGAGAGATGAGACCCAGTACTTC
CDR3aa: CSIARDETQYF

abundance: NA
j_gene: TRBJ2-2
v_gene: TRBV15
d_gene: NA
len: 15
CDR3nt: TGTGCCACCAGCAGAGATCACAGGGAAGGCGGGGAGCTGTTTTTT
CDR3aa: CATSRDHREGGELFF

abundance: NA
j_gene: TRBJ2-1
v_gene: TRBV9
d_gene: TRBD2
len: 19
CDR3nt: TGTGCCAGCAGCGTAGCAGCTCTAGCGGGCAGTCCCGGGGGGAATGAGCAGTTCTTC
CDR3aa: CASSVAALAGSPGGNEQFF

abundance: NA
j_gene: TRBJ2-3
v_gene: TRBV15
d_gene: TRBD2
len: 17
CDR3nt: TGTGCCACCAGCAGAGATGGGAGCGGGAGGAGCACAGATACGCAGTATTTT
CDR3aa: CATSRDGSGRSTDTQYF

abundance: NA
j_gene: TRBJ1-5
v_gene: TRBV7-2
d_gene: NA
len: 14
CDR3nt: TGTGCCAGCACTCCCGACATATCAATCAAGCCCCAGCATTTT
CDR3aa: CASTPDISIKPQHF

abundance: NA
j_gene: TRBJ2-1
v_gene: TRBV5-1
d_gene: NA
len: 14
CDR3nt: TGCGCCAGCAGCTTGACAGGCGCAAGGGGTGAGCAGTTCTTC
CDR3aa: CASSLTGARGEQFF

abundance: NA
j_gene: TRBJ2-7
v_gene: TRBV10-3
d_gene: NA
len: 15
CDR3nt: TGTGCCATCAGTGAGTCGCCGGCAGGCTCGGGCGAGCAGTACTTC
CDR3aa: CAISESPAGSGEQYF

abundance: NA
j_gene: TRBJ2-2
v_gene: TRBV9
d_gene: NA
len: 15
CDR3nt: TGTGCCAGCAGCGAGGGACTCCTAAACACCGGGGAGCTGTTTTTT
CDR3aa: CASSEGLLNTGELFF

abundance: few
j_gene: TRBJ1-1
v_gene: TRBV29-1
d_gene: NA
len: 13
CDR3nt: TGCAGCGTTGAAACAAAACTGGACACTGAAGCTTTCTTT
CDR3aa: CSVETKLDTEAFF

abundance: once
j_gene: TRBJ2-5
v_gene: TRBV6-6
d_gene: NA
len: 14
CDR3nt: TGTGCCAGCACCCCGGGTGGTAGGGGAGAGACCCAGTACTTC
CDR3aa: CASTPGGRGETQYF